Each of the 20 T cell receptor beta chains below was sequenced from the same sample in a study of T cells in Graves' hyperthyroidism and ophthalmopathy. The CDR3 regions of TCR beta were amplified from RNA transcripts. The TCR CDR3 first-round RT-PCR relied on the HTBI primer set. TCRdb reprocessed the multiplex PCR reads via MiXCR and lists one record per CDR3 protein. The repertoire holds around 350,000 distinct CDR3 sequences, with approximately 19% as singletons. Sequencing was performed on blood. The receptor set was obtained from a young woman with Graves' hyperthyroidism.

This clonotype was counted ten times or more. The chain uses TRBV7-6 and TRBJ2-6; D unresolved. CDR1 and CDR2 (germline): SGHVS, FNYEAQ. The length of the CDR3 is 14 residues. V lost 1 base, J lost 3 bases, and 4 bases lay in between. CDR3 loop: CASSLEGGANVLTF. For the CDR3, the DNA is TGTGCCAGCAGCTTAGAGGGTGGGGCCAACGTCCTGACTTTC. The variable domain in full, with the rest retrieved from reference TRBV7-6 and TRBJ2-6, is GAGVSQSPRYKVTKRGQDVALRCDPISGHVSLYWYRQALGQGPEFLTYFNYEAQQDKSGLPNDRFSAERPEGSISTLTIQRTEQRDSAMYRCASSLEGGANVLTFGAGSRLTVL.

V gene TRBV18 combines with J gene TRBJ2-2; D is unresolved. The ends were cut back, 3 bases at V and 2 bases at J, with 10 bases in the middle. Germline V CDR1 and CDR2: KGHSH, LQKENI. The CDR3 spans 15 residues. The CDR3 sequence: CASSPDPTNTGELFF. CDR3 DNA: TGTGCCAGCTCACCGGATCCCACTAACACCGGGGAGCTGTTTTTT.

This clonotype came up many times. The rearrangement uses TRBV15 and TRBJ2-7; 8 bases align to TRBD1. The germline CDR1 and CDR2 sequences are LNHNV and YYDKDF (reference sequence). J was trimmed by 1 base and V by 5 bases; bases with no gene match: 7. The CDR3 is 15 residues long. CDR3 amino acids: CATSDRWTGSYEQYF. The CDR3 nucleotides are TGTGCCACCAGCGATCGATGGACAGGGTCCTACGAGCAGTACTTC.

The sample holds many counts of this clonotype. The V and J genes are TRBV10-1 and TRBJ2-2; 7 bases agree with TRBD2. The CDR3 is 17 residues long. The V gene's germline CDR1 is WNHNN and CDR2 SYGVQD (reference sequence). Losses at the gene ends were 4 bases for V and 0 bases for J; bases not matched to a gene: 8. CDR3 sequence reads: CASSGLADPSNTGELFF. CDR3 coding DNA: TGCGCCAGCAGTGGTCTAGCGGACCCCTCGAACACCGGGGAGCTGTTTTTT.

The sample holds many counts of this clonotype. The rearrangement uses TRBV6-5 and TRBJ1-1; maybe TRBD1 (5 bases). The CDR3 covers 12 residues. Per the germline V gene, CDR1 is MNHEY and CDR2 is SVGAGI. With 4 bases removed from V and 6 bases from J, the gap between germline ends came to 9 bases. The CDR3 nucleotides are TGTGCCAGCAGTTTAGGGGATCCTGAAGCTTTCTTT. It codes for CASSLGDPEAFF.

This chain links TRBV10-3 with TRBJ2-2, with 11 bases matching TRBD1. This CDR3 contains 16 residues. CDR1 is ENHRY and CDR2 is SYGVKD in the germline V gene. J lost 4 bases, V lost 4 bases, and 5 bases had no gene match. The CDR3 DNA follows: TGTGCCATCAGTGGATCCGGGACAGGGGGCACCGGGGAGCTGTTTTTT. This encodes CAISGSGTGGTGELFF.

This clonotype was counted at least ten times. The chain's CDR3 is CASSYSRRGETQYF. DNA of the CDR3: TGTGCCAGCAGTTACTCGAGACGTGGGGAGACCCAGTACTTC. The chain uses TRBV6-2 or TRBV6-3 and TRBJ2-5, with no clear D. Trimming left V 0 bases short and J 5 bases short, with 10 bases between. There are 14 residues in the CDR3. CDR1 and CDR2 from the germline V gene are MNHEY and SVGEGT.

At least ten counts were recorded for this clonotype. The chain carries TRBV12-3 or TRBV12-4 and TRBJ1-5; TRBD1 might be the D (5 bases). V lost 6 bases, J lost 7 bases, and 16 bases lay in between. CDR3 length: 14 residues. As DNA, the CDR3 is TGTGCCAGCAGCGCGCGGGGAGGGGAACAGCCCCAGCATTTT. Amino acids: CASSARGGEQPQHF.

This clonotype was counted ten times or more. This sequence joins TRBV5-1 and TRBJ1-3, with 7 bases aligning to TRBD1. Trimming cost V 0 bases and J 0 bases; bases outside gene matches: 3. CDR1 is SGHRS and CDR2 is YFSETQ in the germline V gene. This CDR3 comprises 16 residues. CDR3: CASSLVPGGSGNTIYF. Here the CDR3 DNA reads TGCGCCAGCAGCTTGGTTCCAGGGGGCTCTGGAAACACCATATATTTT.

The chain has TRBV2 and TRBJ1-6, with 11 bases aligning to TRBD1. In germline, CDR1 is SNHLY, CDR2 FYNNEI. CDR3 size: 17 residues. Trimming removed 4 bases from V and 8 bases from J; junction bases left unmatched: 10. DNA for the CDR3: TGTGCCAGCAGTGCCAGCGCTGCGGGACAGGGGGATTCACCCCTCCACTTT. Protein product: CASSASAAGQGDSPLHF.

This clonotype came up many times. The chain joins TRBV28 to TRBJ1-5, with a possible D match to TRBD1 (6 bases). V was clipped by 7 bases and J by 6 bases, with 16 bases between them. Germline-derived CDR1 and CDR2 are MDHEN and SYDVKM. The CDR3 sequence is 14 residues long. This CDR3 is CASINRVVSQPQHF. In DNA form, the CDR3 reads TGTGCCAGCATCAACAGGGTCGTATCTCAGCCCCAGCATTTT.

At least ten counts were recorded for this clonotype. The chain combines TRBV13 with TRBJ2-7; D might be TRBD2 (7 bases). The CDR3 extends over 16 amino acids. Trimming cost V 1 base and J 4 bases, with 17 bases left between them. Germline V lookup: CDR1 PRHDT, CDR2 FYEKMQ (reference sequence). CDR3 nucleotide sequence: TGTGCCAGCAGCTTAGTGCTTCCGGGGGGCGCGTACGAGCAGTACTTC. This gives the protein CASSLVLPGGAYEQYF.

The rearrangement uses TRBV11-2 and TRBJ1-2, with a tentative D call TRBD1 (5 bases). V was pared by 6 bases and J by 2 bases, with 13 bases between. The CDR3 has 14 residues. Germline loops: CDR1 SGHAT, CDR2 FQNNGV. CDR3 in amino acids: CASRPGGGNYGYTF. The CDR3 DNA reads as TGTGCCAGCAGACCCGGGGGAGGGAACTATGGCTACACCTTC.

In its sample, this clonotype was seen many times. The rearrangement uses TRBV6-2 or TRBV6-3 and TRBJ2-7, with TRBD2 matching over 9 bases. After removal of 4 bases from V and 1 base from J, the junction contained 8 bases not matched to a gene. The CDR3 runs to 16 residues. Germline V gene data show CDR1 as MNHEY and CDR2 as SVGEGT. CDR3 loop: CASSSPGAGGSYEQYF. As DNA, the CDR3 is TGTGCCAGCAGTTCCCCAGGAGCGGGGGGATCCTACGAGCAGTACTTC.

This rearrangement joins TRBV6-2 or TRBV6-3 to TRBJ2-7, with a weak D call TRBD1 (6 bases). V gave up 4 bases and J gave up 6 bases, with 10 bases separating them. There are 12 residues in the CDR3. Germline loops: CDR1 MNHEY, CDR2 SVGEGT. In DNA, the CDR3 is TGTGCCAGCAGTTCGCAGGGGCTCGAGCAGTACTTC. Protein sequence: CASSSQGLEQYF.

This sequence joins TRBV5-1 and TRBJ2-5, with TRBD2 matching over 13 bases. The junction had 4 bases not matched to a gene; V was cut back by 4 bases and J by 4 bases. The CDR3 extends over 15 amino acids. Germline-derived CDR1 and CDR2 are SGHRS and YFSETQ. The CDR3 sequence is CASSPWTSGGETQYF. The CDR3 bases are TGCGCCAGCAGCCCCTGGACTAGCGGGGGAGAGACCCAGTACTTC.

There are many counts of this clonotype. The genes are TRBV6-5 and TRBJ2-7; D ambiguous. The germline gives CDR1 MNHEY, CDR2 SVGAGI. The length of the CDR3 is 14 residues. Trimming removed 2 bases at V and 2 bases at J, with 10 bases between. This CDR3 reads CASSYTPTTYEQYF. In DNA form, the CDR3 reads TGTGCCAGCAGTTACACGCCCACGACCTACGAGCAGTACTTC.

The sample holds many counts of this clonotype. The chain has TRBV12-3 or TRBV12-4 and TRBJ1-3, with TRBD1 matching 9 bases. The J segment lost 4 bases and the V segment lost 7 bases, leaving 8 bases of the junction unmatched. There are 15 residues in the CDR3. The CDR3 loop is CASTWTGAGGNTIYF. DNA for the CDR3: TGTGCCAGCACTTGGACAGGGGCAGGGGGAAACACCATATATTTT.

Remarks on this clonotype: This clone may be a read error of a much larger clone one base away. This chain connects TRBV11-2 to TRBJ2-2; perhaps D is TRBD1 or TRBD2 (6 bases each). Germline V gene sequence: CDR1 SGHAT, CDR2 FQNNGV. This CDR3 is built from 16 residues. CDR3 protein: CASSRRSSGDTGELCF. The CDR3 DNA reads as TGTGCCAGCAGCCGCCGGTCCTCGGGGGACACCGGGGAGCTGTGTTTT.

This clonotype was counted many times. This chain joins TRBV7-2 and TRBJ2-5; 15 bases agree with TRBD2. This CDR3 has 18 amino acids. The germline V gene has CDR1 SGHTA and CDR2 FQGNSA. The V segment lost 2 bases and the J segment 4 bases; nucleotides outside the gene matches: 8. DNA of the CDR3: TGTGCCAGCAGCTTATCGCCGGGACTAGCGGGGGGCTCAGAGACCCAGTACTTC. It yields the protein CASSLSPGLAGGSETQYF.